This T cell receptor beta chain was sequenced in a study of T cell repertoires in cytomegalovirus infection. Study-wide context: As its CMV epitopes, the study selected recently identified HLA-C-restricted and well-studied HLA-B-restricted targets. TCR beta signatures that were public indicated CMV infection and matching HLA type. Study-level findings and limits: There were carriers of CMV plus the relevant HLA, and cumulative public TCR beta family frequency identified them.

A single record per CDR3 protein comes from TCRdb applying MiXCR to the reads. The table records approximately 300,000 distinct CDR3 sequences, just under 25% of them present only once. This clonotype was observed a handful of times. The antigen remains unidentified. The CDR3 runs 16 residues. The germline V and J ends were trimmed by 5 bases and 0 bases, with 14 bases remaining between them. Looked up from germline, CDR1 is SEHNR and CDR2 is FQNEAQ (reference sequence). The sample was cultured PBMCs, taken from culture after CMV antigen stimulation. The chain has TRBV7-9 and TRBJ2-1; D may be TRBD2 (5 bases). The receptor was derived from a human donor in good health (CMV status not recorded). Some clones in this sample may be carry-over from other donors' samples. CDR3 region: CASSTKLGSSYNEQFF. The CDR3, as DNA: TGTGCCAGCAGCACCAAGTTAGGGAGCTCCTACAATGAGCAGTTCTTC.